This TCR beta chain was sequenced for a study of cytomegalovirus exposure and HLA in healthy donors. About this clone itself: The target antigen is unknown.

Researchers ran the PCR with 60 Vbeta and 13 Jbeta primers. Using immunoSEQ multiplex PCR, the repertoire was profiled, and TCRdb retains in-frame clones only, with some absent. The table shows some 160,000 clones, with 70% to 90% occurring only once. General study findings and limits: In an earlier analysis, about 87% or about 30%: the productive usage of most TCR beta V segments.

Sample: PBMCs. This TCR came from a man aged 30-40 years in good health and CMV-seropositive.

The CDR3: CASSPGTSNTGELFF. The DNA of the CDR3 is TGTGCCAGCTCACCAGGGACTTCTAACACCGGGGAGCTGTTTTTT. The chain recombines TRBV18 with TRBJ2-2, with D perhaps TRBD2 (6 bases). Germline V gene sequence: CDR1 KGHSH, CDR2 LQKENI. V shed 2 bases and J shed 2 bases, with 9 bases lying between them. There are 15 residues in the CDR3. The variable domain in full, with the rest retrieved from reference TRBV18 and TRBJ2-2, is NAGVMQNPRHLVRRRGQEARLRCSPMKGHSHVYWYRQLPEEGLKFMVYLQKENIIDESGMPKERFSAEFPKEGPSILRIQQVVRGDSAAYFCASSPGTSNTGELFFGEGSRLTVL.